This entry lists 9 T cell receptor beta chains sequenced from one sample in a study of blood T cell repertoires in COVID-19. Assay: immunoSEQ multiplex PCR; the TCRdb copy retains only in-frame clones and omits some. The sample consists of more than 90,000 clones, roughly 87% of them appearing once. The material sequenced was peripheral blood. These receptors came from a human donor in a cohort sampled during active COVID-19.

The chain recombines TRBV6-1 with TRBJ2-3; D may be TRBD1 (6 bases). This CDR3 contains 16 residues. CDR1 is MNHNS and CDR2 is SASEGT in the germline V gene. Deletions cut 1 base from V and 4 bases from J, with 15 bases between. CDR3 coding DNA: TGTGCCAGCAGTGAAGGGTGGGGGCCCGGCCCAGATACGCAGTATTTT. As protein: CASSEGWGPGPDTQYF.

This sequence joins TRBV7-6 and TRBJ2-2; no firm D call. V lost 2 bases to trimming and J lost 1 base, with 11 bases between them. Germline lookup yields CDR1 SGHVS and CDR2 FNYEAQ. The CDR3 is made up of 16 amino acids. CDR3: CASSLNRGKNTGELFF. The CDR3 coding sequence is TGTGCCAGCAGCTTAAACCGCGGAAAGAACACCGGGGAGCTGTTTTTT.

The chain has TRBV5-1 and TRBJ2-1, with 16 positions matching TRBD2. Per the germline V gene, CDR1 is SGHRS and CDR2 is YFSETQ. The trim removed 2 bases at V and 6 bases at J, leaving 5 bases unmatched. This CDR3 comprises 17 residues. CDR3 nucleotide sequence: TGCGCCAGCAGCTTTCGGGGGACTAGCGGGAGGGGCAATGAGCAGTTCTTC. Encoded protein: CASSFRGTSGRGNEQFF.

This chain uses TRBV7-9 with TRBJ2-7, with D maybe TRBD2 (5 bases). This CDR3 is built from 11 residues. Trimming removed 3 bases at V and 6 bases at J, with 6 bases between. Germline V lookup: CDR1 SEHNR, CDR2 FQNEAQ (reference sequence). The CDR3, as DNA: TGTGCCAGCAGCTTCGCGGGCGAGCAGTACTTC. Amino acids: CASSFAGEQYF. The whole variable domain, remainder taken from reference TRBV7-9 and TRBJ2-7, is DTGVSQNPRHKITKRGQNVTFRCDPISEHNRLYWYRQTLGQGPEFLTYFQNEAQLEKSRLLSDRFSAERPKGSFSTLEIQRTEQGDSAMYLCASSFAGEQYFGPGTRLTVT.

The V call is TRBV5-4, the J call TRBJ2-5; possibly TRBD2 for D (5 bases). The CDR3 sequence is 14 residues long. Trimming stripped 1 base from V and 3 bases from J, with 10 bases between. Germline V gives CDR1 SGHNT, CDR2 YYREEE (reference sequence). CDR3 sequence: CASSLWSGEETQYF. DNA of the CDR3: TGTGCCAGCAGCTTGTGGTCCGGGGAAGAGACCCAGTACTTC.

In its sample, this clone was seen a few times. This chain joins TRBV4-2 and TRBJ1-1, with D possibly being TRBD1 (5 bases). V was shortened by 0 bases and J by 6 bases, with 11 bases between the two germline ends. CDR1 and CDR2 (germline): LGHNA, YNFKEQ. The CDR3 is 14 residues long. The CDR3 DNA sequence: TGTGCCAGCAGCCAAGAGCAGGGAAGGTCTGAAGCTTTCTTT. Translation: CASSQEQGRSEAFF.

This chain connects TRBV19 to TRBJ1-1; D gene uncertain. The CDR3 is made up of 16 amino acids. The V end lost 1 base, the J end lost 3 bases, and 15 bases lay between the germline ends. CDR1 is LNHDA and CDR2 is SQIVND in the germline V gene (reference sequence). The CDR3 DNA is TGTGCCAGTAGTATAGGGACGGGCGCGGGAGACACTGAAGCTTTCTTT. Residues: CASSIGTGAGDTEAFF.

The chain links TRBV15 to TRBJ2-3; possibly TRBD2 for D (5 bases). This CDR3 is 18 amino acids long. The V end lost 0 bases, the J end lost 0 bases, and 16 bases lay between the germline ends. The germline gives CDR1 LNHNV, CDR2 YYDKDF (reference sequence). CDR3 residues: CATSRDPPSRHSTDTQYF. DNA of the CDR3: TGTGCCACCAGCAGAGACCCCCCTAGCCGACATAGCACAGATACGCAGTATTTT.

Comments on this clone: It is unclear where the CDR3 begins or ends on the DNA, so no DNA is shown, and the CDR3 is as TCRdb lists it. V and J are TRBV14 and TRBJ2-7; the table names TRBD1, a call not compared with the DNA. CDR1 is SGHDN and CDR2 is FVKESK in the germline V gene. The CDR3 is 13 amino acids in total, end residues counted. CDR3 sequence reads: CASSPFGTGSRYF.